The rows below give T cell receptor beta chains drawn from one sample of a study of blood T cell repertoires in COVID-19. Libraries were prepared by immunoSEQ multiplex PCR; TCRdb keeps only in-frame clonotypes and omits some of them. This table has some 64,000 clones, over 55% appearing once. The sequenced sample consisted of peripheral blood. These receptors were obtained from a woman in her 70s with COVID-19, enrolled during active disease. Both conserved end residues are part of each CDR3. Fields, in order: V gene, clone size, J gene, D gene, CDR3 DNA, CDR3 protein. D genes are given only for firm matches. A clone size is listed for some rows: how often the clone was seen (once, few, many), or a class if it is expanded.

>TRBV5-4|-|TRBJ2-4|-
TGTGCCAGCAGCCGACGTGAGGGCACGGTGGGAGCCAAAAACATTCAGTACTTC
CASSRREGTVGAKNIQYF
>TRBV28|once|TRBJ1-1|-
TGTGCCAGCAGTTTCGGACGGTCTCTGTCGGGGGCTTTCTTT
CASSFGRSLSGAFF
>TRBV9|-|TRBJ2-3|-
TGTGCCAGCAGCGTGTCGACTAGTGGGGATACGCAGTATTTT
CASSVSTSGDTQYF
>TRBV25-1|-|TRBJ1-2|-
TGTGCCAGCAGTGCCGCGGGGGACTTTTATGGCTACACCTTC
CASSAAGDFYGYTF
>TRBV9|-|TRBJ2-1|TRBD2
TGTGCCAGCAGCCCCGGGACTAGCGGGTGGAATGAGCAGTTCTTC
CASSPGTSGWNEQFF
>TRBV28|many|TRBJ1-1|-
TGTGCCAGCAGTTTAGGAGGGACCCCGAACACTGAAGCTTTCTTT
CASSLGGTPNTEAFF
>TRBV28|-|TRBJ1-2|-
TGTGCCAGCCTCGGGACGGACGGGAGCTATGGCTACACCTTC
CASLGTDGSYGYTF
>TRBV7-3|-|TRBJ2-2|-
TGTGCCAGCAGCTCCCAGGGGGAGCTGTTTTTT
CASSSQGELFF
>TRBV9|-|TRBJ2-3|TRBD1
TGTGCCAGCAGCACTCAGACAGGGGGCAGGACAGATACGCAGTATTTT
CASSTQTGGRTDTQYF
>TRBV24-1|few|TRBJ1-4|-
TGTGCCACCAGTGACCAGGGCCAAAAACTGTTTTTT
CATSDQGQKLFF
>TRBV15|-|TRBJ2-1|TRBD1
TGTGCCACCGGGACAGGGGGCGCGTCCAATGAGCAGTTCTTC
CATGTGGASNEQFF
>TRBV5-4|few|TRBJ2-7|-
TGTGCCAGCAGCGCCGACAAAACCTACGAGCAGTACTTC
CASSADKTYEQYF
>TRBV19|-|TRBJ1-1|-
TGTGCCAGTACCGCGAGAGTTAACACTGAAGCTTTCTTT
CASTARVNTEAFF
>TRBV4-3|-|TRBJ2-3|TRBD2
TGCGCCAGCAGCCAAGCCTTAGCGGGGGGCACAGATACGCAGTATTTT
CASSQALAGGTDTQYF
>TRBV9|-|TRBJ2-7|-
TGTGCCAGCAGCGTAGGGGGGGGCACCTACGAGCAGTACTTC
CASSVGGGTYEQYF
>TRBV18|-|TRBJ2-1|-
TGTGCCAGCTCACCTACGGAGGCGGGCAATGAGCAGTTCTTC
CASSPTEAGNEQFF
>TRBV13|-|TRBJ2-3|TRBD2
TGTGCCAGCAGCCCGGGGACTAGCGGGAACACAGATACGCAGTATTTT
CASSPGTSGNTDTQYF
>TRBV6-4|-|TRBJ2-1|-
TGTGCCAGCAGTGAGACATCTGGGCCCTCAACCGACAATGAGCAGTTCTTC
CASSETSGPSTDNEQFF
>TRBV5-6|-|TRBJ2-3|-
TGTGCCGGCAGCTTCAACTCCGGGACAAAAGTCGGCACGCAGTATTTT
CAGSFNSGTKVGTQYF
>TRBV5-4|few|TRBJ2-3|TRBD2
TGTGCCAGCAGCCTGGTACTAGCGGGGGGGAGCACAGATACGCAGTATTTT
CASSLVLAGGSTDTQYF
>TRBV27|-|TRBJ2-6|-
TGTGCCAGCAGTACCTTATACAAGCGCTCTGGGGCCAACGTCCTGACTTTC
CASSTLYKRSGANVLTF
>TRBV27|-|TRBJ2-5|TRBD1
TGTGCCAGCAGTAATACAGGGGATCGCCAAGAGACCCAGTACTTC
CASSNTGDRQETQYF
>TRBV9|-|TRBJ1-4|TRBD1
TGTGCCAGCAGCATTCGGACAGGTGAAAAACTGTTTTTT
CASSIRTGEKLFF
>TRBV11-2|-|TRBJ2-5|-
TGTGCCAGCAGCGAGGGAGGAGAGACCCAGTACTTC
CASSEGGETQYF
>TRBV5-4|-|TRBJ2-5|TRBD2
TGTGCCAGCAGCTGGAGGGGAGGGGAGACCCAGTACTTC
CASSWRGGETQYF
>TRBV10-3|-|TRBJ2-5|-
TGTGCCATCGGCGGGAAGGGACAAGAGACCCAGTACTTC
CAIGGKGQETQYF
>TRBV4-3|-|TRBJ1-1|-
TGCGCCAGCAGCCAAGAAAACGACAGGAACACTGAAGCTTTCTTT
CASSQENDRNTEAFF
>TRBV24-1|-|TRBJ2-3|TRBD1
TGTGCCACCAGTGATCCCCGGACAGGGGTTAGGGGTACGCAGTATTTT
CATSDPRTGVRGTQYF
>TRBV11-2|-|TRBJ1-2|-
TGTGCCAGCAGCTTGTCTAATAACTATGGCTACACCTTC
CASSLSNNYGYTF
>TRBV12-5|medium-sized|TRBJ2-7|-
TGTGCTAGTGGTCCCCCATCACCGGGACTGCCCTCGGGCGAGCAGTACTTC
CASGPPSPGLPSGEQYF
>TRBV5-1|-|TRBJ1-2|-
TGCGCCAGCAGCTCATTGACAGGACATCTTAACTATGGCTACACCTTC
CASSSLTGHLNYGYTF
>TRBV27|-|TRBJ2-3|TRBD2
TGTGCCAGCAGTCCTCCGACTAGCGGGAGGCCGGGCGATACGCAGTATTTT
CASSPPTSGRPGDTQYF
>TRBV6-6|-|TRBJ1-1|-
TGTGCCATCCTGCGCGAGATGAACACTGAAGCTTTCTTT
CAILREMNTEAFF
>TRBV3-1/TRBV3-2|once|TRBJ2-5|-
TGTGCCAGCAGCCCTGGGGGGGAGACCCAGTACTTC
CASSPGGETQYF
>TRBV19|-|TRBJ2-5|-
TGTGCCAGTGGGGGGACAGTCCAAGAGACCCAGTACTTC
CASGGTVQETQYF
>TRBV19|few|TRBJ1-5|-
TGTGCCAGTAGGGGAGCCAATCTGCCCCAGCATTTT
CASRGANLPQHF
>TRBV5-1|-|TRBJ2-2|-
TGCGCCAGCAGGCGACAGGAAGGGGCCGTTGGCGGGGAGCTGTTTTTT
CASRRQEGAVGGELFF
>TRBV6-1|-|TRBJ1-1|-
TGTGCCAGCAGTGAGGCCCGGCAGGGGAACACTGAAGCTTTCTTT
CASSEARQGNTEAFF
>TRBV28|-|TRBJ1-5|TRBD1
TGTGCCAGCAGCCGCGGGACAGGGGGCAGGCAGCCCCAGCATTTT
CASSRGTGGRQPQHF
>TRBV7-9|few|TRBJ1-2|-
TGTGCCAGCAGAGAGGCACAGGGTGATGAAGACACCTTC
CASREAQGDEDTF